These T cell receptor beta chains were read from a single sample in a study of T-cell memory formation after mild COVID-19. TCRdb reanalysed the 5' RACE reads using MiXCR and keeps one entry per CDR3 protein. The repertoire includes some 440,000 distinct CDR3 sequences, 20% to 25% of them detected once, and around 13% sits in the top ten. Sequenced: PBMCs or a T cell subset sorted from them (not recorded which). The receptors come from an adult woman who had mild COVID-19 (a few samples of this study predate the infection). Cell type and time point are not known. Each CDR3 is given with its conserved first and last residue.

j_call v_call cdr3_aa
TRBJ1-2 TRBV2 CASKGQGDYGYTF
TRBJ2-1 TRBV12-5 CASGRGQGGNEQFF
TRBJ1-1 TRBV12-3/TRBV12-4 CASRKDGQNTEAFF
TRBJ2-6 TRBV2 CASSVDGLGANVLTF
TRBJ1-2 TRBV7-9 CASSAEGFSGGYTF
TRBJ2-3 TRBV29-1 CSVWNQLTDTQYF
TRBJ2-1 TRBV4-3 CASSQGSSRLIF
TRBJ2-5 TRBV28 CASSLHRDRWETQYF
TRBJ2-2 TRBV11-2 CASSLVGGAGELFF
TRBJ1-1 TRBV29-1 CSVSSMNTEAFF
TRBJ2-6 TRBV18 CASSISGSGANVLTF
TRBJ2-3 TRBV6-5 CASSGLAGDPDTQYF